The 25 T cell receptor beta chains reported below all come from one sample, sequenced in a study of cytomegalovirus exposure and HLA in healthy donors (dated by TCRdb to about 2017). The method behind the library was the immunoSEQ multiplex PCR assay. For the multiplex PCR, a mixture combining 60 forward primers for TCR Vbeta segments and 13 reverse primers for TCR Jbeta segments was used. TCRdb's version of the immuneACCESS table is confined to in-frame rearrangements and falls short of the full clone set. An unresolved V gene accounts for under half of the shortfall where checked; the remainder is of unknown origin. This sample lists under 200,000 clones; less than 90% were detected once. The ten largest account for around 0.3% of the sample. The sequencing input was PBMCs. These receptors were collected from a woman aged 25-40 years in good health and CMV-seronegative.

The gene calls are TRBV28 and TRBJ2-7; TRBD2 aligns across 8 bases. The length of the CDR3 is 17 residues. V dropped 5 bases and J dropped 2; count of bases not matched to a gene: 14. Germline V gene data show CDR1 as MDHEN and CDR2 as SYDVKM. The CDR3 DNA reads TGTGCCAGCAGTCCGTCTTCCCCGGGGGGGCCTACCTACGAGCAGTACTTC. Translating gives CASSPSSPGGPTYEQYF.

This clone has a handful of counts. This rearrangement joins TRBV2 to TRBJ1-1; TRBD1 might be the D (6 bases). Between the trimmed V and J ends, which lost 0 bases and 3 bases, there was a span of 11 bases. The CDR3 contains 15 residues. The germline V gene encodes CDR1 SNHLY and CDR2 FYNNEI. The CDR3 region is CASSEAGGRYTEAFF. CDR3 nucleotide sequence: TGTGCCAGCAGTGAAGCGGGGGGGCGGTACACTGAAGCTTTCTTT. The full variable domain, with the rest looked up from reference TRBV2 and TRBJ1-1, is EPEVTQTPSHQVTQMGQEVILRCVPISNHLYFYWYRQILGQKVEFLVSFYNNEISEKSEIFDDQFSVERPDGSNFTLKIRSTKLEDSAMYFCASSEAGGRYTEAFFGQGTRLTVV.

The rearrangement joins TRBV18 to TRBJ2-1; 9 nucleotides line up with TRBD2. Germline V gene data show CDR1 as KGHSH and CDR2 as LQKENI. CDR3 length: 18 residues. The J segment lost 9 bases and the V segment lost 4 bases, leaving 19 bases of the junction unmatched. DNA for the CDR3: TGTGCCAGCTCACGACAAACCCAAGGCGGGAGGGATGTAGGTGAGCAGTTCTTC. This gives the protein CASSRQTQGGRDVGEQFF. The whole variable domain, remainder taken from reference TRBV18 and TRBJ2-1, is NAGVMQNPRHLVRRRGQEARLRCSPMKGHSHVYWYRQLPEEGLKFMVYLQKENIIDESGMPKERFSAEFPKEGPSILRIQQVVRGDSAAYFCASSRQTQGGRDVGEQFFGPGTRLTVL.

In this sample, this clone turned up a few times. Different DNA sequences within this sample yield the same CDR3. This rearrangement joins TRBV19 to TRBJ1-1; D call uncertain. Trimming removed 5 bases from V and 5 bases from J, with 15 bases in between. Germline-derived CDR1 and CDR2 are LNHDA and SQIVND (reference sequence). CDR3 length equals 14 residues. The CDR3 DNA sequence: TGTGCCAGTAGTGTGCGGGGTTTAGGGACTGAAGCTTTCTTT. Amino acids: CASSVRGLGTEAFF.

The chain recombines TRBV5-1 with TRBJ2-1, with TRBD2 identical over 12 bases. Trimming at V came to 3 bases and at J to 3 bases, leaving 1 base not matched to a gene. The length of the CDR3 is 15 residues. Germline CDR1 is SGHRS and CDR2 is YFSETQ. In DNA, the CDR3 is TGCGCCAGCAGCTCGACTAGCGGGAGCTACAATGAGCAGTTCTTC. Translation: CASSSTSGSYNEQFF.

This chain uses TRBV5-1 with TRBJ1-1; D is unresolved. Deletions cut 0 bases from V and 0 bases from J, with 6 bases between. The germline V gene encodes CDR1 SGHRS and CDR2 YFSETQ. The CDR3 contains 14 residues. CDR3 loop: CASSLDVMNTEAFF. CDR3 bases: TGCGCCAGCAGCTTGGATGTCATGAACACTGAAGCTTTCTTT. Based on the CDR3 plus reference TRBV5-1 and TRBJ1-1, the full variable domain is KAGVTQTPRYLIKTRGQQVTLSCSPISGHRSVSWYQQTPGQGLQFLFEYFSETQRNKGNFPGRFSGRQFSNSRSEMNVSTLELGDSALYLCASSLDVMNTEAFFGQGTRLTVV.

The rearrangement joins TRBV29-1 to TRBJ1-2; D call uncertain. Trimming removed 4 bases at V and 8 bases at J, with 11 bases between. Germline assignment: CDR1 SQVTM and CDR2 ANQGSEA. The CDR3 covers 11 residues. In DNA form, the CDR3 reads TGCAGCGTTGGTTTAGCTGGGGGCTACACCTTC. This encodes CSVGLAGGYTF.

This clone was observed once. This chain uses TRBV2 with TRBJ2-5; 11 nucleotides agree with TRBD2. This CDR3 has 14 amino acids. Germline V gives CDR1 SNHLY, CDR2 FYNNEI. Germline trimming cut 5 bases from V and 5 bases from J; bases unmatched to any gene: 4. CDR3 bases: TGTGCCAGCAGTCCCGGACTAGCGGGTGAGACCCAGTACTTC. This codes for CASSPGLAGETQYF.

This chain joins TRBV30 and TRBJ1-1; D is unresolved. The germline V gene encodes CDR1 GTSNPN and CDR2 SVGIG (reference sequence). Trimming left V 5 bases short and J 0 bases short, with 10 bases between. The CDR3 totals 13 residues. The CDR3 protein is CAWGNGVNTEAFF. The CDR3 DNA follows: TGTGCCTGGGGTAATGGAGTGAACACTGAAGCTTTCTTT.

This chain uses TRBV5-1 with TRBJ2-3, with D uncertain. The CDR3 covers 13 residues. Trimming shortened V by 3 bases and J by 8 bases, and 13 bases separated the two germline ends. Germline CDR1 and CDR2: SGHRS and YFSETQ. The chain's CDR3 is CASSSQTSGTQYF. In DNA, the CDR3 is TGCGCCAGCAGCTCCCAGACCTCAGGTACGCAGTATTTT.

The J gene is TRBJ2-5, the V gene TRBV2; D unresolved. The CDR3 sequence is 13 residues long. V was pared by 4 bases and J by 0 bases, with 6 bases between. Per the germline V gene, CDR1 is SNHLY and CDR2 is FYNNEI. The CDR3 loop reads CASSGEDQETQYF. The CDR3 nucleotides read TGTGCCAGCAGTGGAGAGGACCAAGAGACCCAGTACTTC.

The chain is built from TRBV28 and TRBJ1-4; 8 nucleotides align to TRBD1. This CDR3 is 12 amino acids long. Germline loops: CDR1 MDHEN, CDR2 SYDVKM. V dropped 8 bases and J dropped 10; count of bases not matched to a gene: 6. The CDR3 DNA is TGTGCCAGCGGACAGGGAGGCCGAAAACTGTTTTTT. Translation: CASGQGGRKLFF.

This clone was recorded once. The J gene is TRBJ2-5, the V gene TRBV5-1; 9 positions agree with TRBD1. The CDR3 extends over 14 amino acids. Germline CDR1 SGHRS, CDR2 YFSETQ. With 4 bases clipped from V and 4 bases from J, the junction kept 5 bases outside the gene matches. The chain's CDR3 is CASSNGQGTETQYF. CDR3 DNA sequence: TGCGCCAGCAGCAACGGACAGGGGACAGAGACCCAGTACTTC. Full variable domain (rest looked up from reference TRBV5-1 and TRBJ2-5): KAGVTQTPRYLIKTRGQQVTLSCSPISGHRSVSWYQQTPGQGLQFLFEYFSETQRNKGNFPGRFSGRQFSNSRSEMNVSTLELGDSALYLCASSNGQGTETQYFGPGTRLLVL.

The chain joins TRBV9 to TRBJ1-2, with 7 bases identical to TRBD1. V shed 5 bases, J shed 4 bases, and the junction held 8 bases outside the gene matches. This CDR3 is 14 amino acids long. Germline V gives CDR1 SGDLS, CDR2 YYNGEE. CDR3 sequence (DNA): TGTGCCAGCAGTGCCCCGGGACAGAGCTATGGCTACACCTTC. Residues: CASSAPGQSYGYTF.

The chain combines TRBV18 with TRBJ2-3; possibly TRBD2 for D (6 bases). CDR1 and CDR2 (germline): KGHSH, LQKENI. Trimming removed 2 bases at V and 5 bases at J, with 14 bases between. This CDR3 is 15 amino acids long. The CDR3 reads CASSPVPGVRDTQYF. DNA of the CDR3: TGTGCCAGCTCACCAGTCCCGGGAGTGAGAGATACGCAGTATTTT.

The chain uses TRBV5-1 and TRBJ1-2; 7 nucleotides agree with TRBD1. The germline CDR1 and CDR2 sequences are SGHRS and YFSETQ. The CDR3 totals 15 residues. Trimming cost V 4 bases and J 4 bases; bases outside gene matches: 10. The CDR3 sequence: CASSPNPGGRYGYTF. In DNA, the CDR3 is TGCGCCAGCAGCCCTAACCCAGGGGGACGCTATGGCTACACCTTC.

The V gene is TRBV5-1, the J gene TRBJ2-1; TRBD2 matches at 8 bases. Trimming removed 4 bases from V and 5 bases from J; junction bases left unmatched: 14. The CDR3 covers 17 residues. The V gene's germline CDR1 is SGHRS and CDR2 YFSETQ. The CDR3 here is CASSPGVAGRDHNEQFF. The CDR3 bases are TGCGCCAGCAGCCCCGGGGTAGCGGGAAGGGATCACAATGAGCAGTTCTTC. Variable domain in full (rest from reference TRBV5-1 and TRBJ2-1): KAGVTQTPRYLIKTRGQQVTLSCSPISGHRSVSWYQQTPGQGLQFLFEYFSETQRNKGNFPGRFSGRQFSNSRSEMNVSTLELGDSALYLCASSPGVAGRDHNEQFFGPGTRLTVL.

This clone was seen more than once but under ten times. The chain carries TRBV5-8 and TRBJ2-2; the D gene is possibly TRBD1 (5 bases). The V end lost 7 bases, the J end lost 6 bases, and 25 bases lay between the germline ends. This CDR3 is 17 amino acids long. Germline CDR1 is SGHTS and CDR2 is YDEGEE. The CDR3: CASYPKVWQGHSGELFF. The CDR3 coding sequence is TGTGCCAGCTACCCGAAAGTTTGGCAGGGCCACTCCGGGGAGCTGTTTTTT.

V gene TRBV15 combines with J gene TRBJ2-1; D possibly corresponds to TRBD1 (6 bases). The ends were cut back, 0 bases at V and 10 bases at J, with 7 bases in the middle. CDR3 size: 12 residues. Germline values: CDR1 LNHNV, CDR2 YYDKDF (reference sequence). CDR3 sequence (DNA): TGTGCCACCAGCAGAGAAAGGGGGGAGCAGTTCTTC. Its translation is CATSRERGEQFF. Combining the CDR3 with reference TRBV15 and TRBJ2-1 gives the whole variable domain DAMVIQNPRYQVTQFGKPVTLSCSQTLNHNVMYWYQQKSSQAPKLLFHYYDKDFNNEADTPDNFQSRRPNTSFCFLDIRSPGLGDTAMYLCATSRERGEQFFGPGTRLTVL.

This chain joins TRBV7-2 and TRBJ1-3; 8 bases agree with TRBD1. Trimming took 3 bases from V and 4 from J; bases not matched to a gene: 8. The CDR3 extends over 16 amino acids. The germline V gene encodes CDR1 SGHTA and CDR2 FQGNSA. This CDR3 is CASSFGQGAQGNTIYF. The CDR3 DNA sequence: TGTGCCAGCAGCTTCGGCCAGGGGGCGCAAGGAAACACCATATATTTT. Using reference TRBV7-2 and TRBJ1-3 for the parts outside the CDR3, the full variable domain is GAGVSQSPSNKVTEKGKDVELRCDPISGHTALYWYRQSLGQGLEFLIYFQGNSAPDKSGLPSDRFSAERTGGSVSTLTIQRTQQEDSAVYLCASSFGQGAQGNTIYFGEGSWLTVV.

The chain carries TRBV12-2 and TRBJ1-5; the D call in the table, TRBD1, was not verified against the DNA. TRBV12-2 is listed as a pseudogene. The CDR3 loop spans 16 amino acids. Written as DNA, the CDR3 is TGTGCAAGTCGCTTTTCGACAGGGTATAGCAATCAGCCCCAGCATTTT. It is translated as CASRFSTGYSNQPQHF.

The chain combines TRBV6-1 with TRBJ1-5, with D unresolved. Per germline, CDR1 MNHNS and CDR2 SASEGT. The CDR3 runs 14 residues. V lost 1 base and J lost 7, with 11 bases in between. Here the CDR3 reads CASSEERREQPQHF. CDR3 sequence (DNA): TGTGCCAGCAGTGAAGAGAGGAGAGAGCAGCCCCAGCATTTT.

This chain links TRBV19 with TRBJ2-7; D uncertain. The V and J ends lost 4 bases and 3 bases respectively, with 4 bases between them. Germline loops: CDR1 LNHDA, CDR2 SQIVND (reference sequence). The CDR3 is 11 amino acids. The CDR3 DNA reads TGTGCCAGTAGTACTATCTACGAGCAGTACTTC. Translation gives CASSTIYEQYF. The complete variable domain, with remaining parts taken from reference TRBV19 and TRBJ2-7, reads DGGITQSPKYLFRKEGQNVTLSCEQNLNHDAMYWYRQDPGQGLRLIYYSQIVNDFQKGDIAEGYSVSREKKESFPLTVTSAQKNPTAFYLCASSTIYEQYFGPGTRLTVT.

In its sample, this clone was seen once. The chain has TRBV29-1 and TRBJ2-7, with D perhaps TRBD2 (7 bases). Trimming left V 7 bases short and J 0 bases short, with 13 bases between. The germline V gene encodes CDR1 SQVTM and CDR2 ANQGSEA. CDR3 length: 13 residues. CDR3 nucleotides: TGCAGCGCCCGGGGGGCCTACTCCTACGAGCAGTACTTC. Amino acid sequence: CSARGAYSYEQYF.

Here the CDR3 DNA reads TGTGCCAGCAGTGTTCTAGCGATTGGCGATGAGCAGTTCTTC. Its protein is CASSVLAIGDEQFF. V gene TRBV2 combines with J gene TRBJ2-1; D might be TRBD2 (6 bases). The CDR3 loop spans 14 amino acids. V shed 4 bases and J shed 8 bases, with 15 bases lying between them. Germline V lookup: CDR1 SNHLY, CDR2 FYNNEI.